Listed here are 12 T cell receptor beta chains from one sample, sequenced in a study of identical twins. TCRdb fed the 5' RACE reads into MiXCR, producing one record per CDR3 protein. This sample has some 250,000 distinct CDR3 sequences, with over 5% found just once. This same sample was also part of a study on T cells expressing NK-cell markers.

The specimen sequenced was CD8+ T cells sorted from blood. These receptors all stem from a woman aged 18-29 years in good health.

The chain has TRBV20-1 and TRBJ2-7, with D possibly TRBD2 on 5 matching bases. Per the germline V gene, CDR1 is DFQATT and CDR2 is SNEGSKA (reference sequence). CDR3 length: 14 amino acids. Trimming left V 6 bases short and J 5 bases short, with 20 bases between. The CDR3 nucleotides read TGCAGTGCAAGTGGACTGCCGTTTATCGACGAGCAGTACTTC. Residues: CSASGLPFIDEQYF.

This clonotype has only a few counts. The chain employs TRBV5-1 and TRBJ2-7, with D tentatively TRBD1 (6 bases). V gave up 2 bases and J gave up 0 bases, with 12 bases separating them. The CDR3 totals 15 residues. Germline V gene data show CDR1 as SGHRS and CDR2 as YFSETQ. The CDR3 coding sequence is TGCGCCAGCAGCTTACAGACAGGCAGCTCCTACGAGCAGTACTTC. Translating it yields CASSLQTGSSYEQYF.

This clonotype was observed many times. The V and J genes are TRBV7-8 and TRBJ2-5; 9 positions agree with TRBD2. Germline CDR1 reads SGHVS; CDR2 reads FQNEAQ. The J segment lost 2 bases and the V segment lost 1 base, leaving 11 bases of the junction unmatched. CDR3 size: 18 residues. CDR3 in amino acids: CASSLVSSGGPEQETQYF. CDR3 nucleotides: TGTGCCAGCAGCTTAGTCTCCAGCGGGGGGCCGGAACAAGAGACCCAGTACTTC. Combining the CDR3 with reference TRBV7-8 and TRBJ2-5 gives the whole variable domain GAGVSQSPRYKVAKRGQDVALRCDPISGHVSLFWYQQALGQGPEFLTYFQNEAQLDKSGLPSDRFFAERPEGSVSTLKIQRTQQEDSAVYLCASSLVSSGGPEQETQYFGPGTRLLVL.

This clonotype was recorded many times. This chain joins TRBV4-1 and TRBJ2-2, with 7 bases identical to TRBD2. Trimming cost V 4 bases and J 0 bases; bases outside gene matches: 11. There are 18 residues in the CDR3. Germline V gives CDR1 MGHRA, CDR2 YSYEKL. Here the CDR3 reads CASSLGGAGLANTGELFF. CDR3 sequence (DNA): TGCGCCAGCAGCCTGGGGGGAGCCGGACTAGCGAACACCGGGGAGCTGTTTTTT.

This clonotype has at least ten counts. The chain recombines TRBV4-2 with TRBJ1-5; perhaps TRBD1 as D (5 bases). The ends were cut back, 1 base at V and 5 bases at J, with 9 bases in the middle. Germline lookup yields CDR1 LGHNA and CDR2 YNFKEQ. CDR3 length equals 14 residues. The CDR3 region is CASSQGGADQPQHF. In DNA form, the CDR3 reads TGTGCCAGCAGCCAAGGCGGGGCGGATCAGCCCCAGCATTTT.

This clonotype was seen only a few times. V and J are TRBV2 and TRBJ1-2, with D possibly matching TRBD1 (6 bases). The V end was cut by 7 bases, the J end by 7 bases, with 22 bases between. The CDR3 has 15 amino acids. Germline V gene data show CDR1 as SNHLY and CDR2 as FYNNEI. CDR3 in DNA: TGTGCCAGCACCGTACCAAGGGGGAGGCTGCCTGGCTACACCTTC. Its protein is CASTVPRGRLPGYTF.

The CDR3 here is CASSFGRDNEQFF. The CDR3 DNA follows: TGTGCCAGCAGTTTTGGACGGGACAATGAGCAGTTCTTC. The chain recombines TRBV12-3 or TRBV12-4 with TRBJ2-1; unclear D gene. This CDR3 region has 13 residues. Trimming left V 3 bases short and J 5 bases short, with 8 bases between.

This clonotype was seen at least ten times. The V and J genes are TRBV5-6 and TRBJ2-1, with a tentative D call TRBD2 (5 bases). Germline V gene lookup returns CDR1 SGHDT and CDR2 YYEEEE. The CDR3 runs to 15 residues. V was cut by 2 bases and J by 1 base, with 10 bases left in between. CDR3 sequence: CASSFATRSYNEQFF. The CDR3 coding sequence is TGTGCCAGCAGCTTCGCTACTAGATCCTACAATGAGCAGTTCTTC.

This clonotype was seen a few times. J is TRBJ2-3 and V is TRBV4-3; D may match TRBD1 or TRBD2 (5 bases each). The germline CDR1 and CDR2 sequences are LGHNA and YSLEER. V was pared by 0 bases and J by 1 base, with 11 bases between. The length of the CDR3 is 16 residues. The CDR3 loop reads CASSQDRGRRTDTQYF. CDR3 nucleotides: TGCGCCAGCAGCCAAGATCGGGGACGTCGCACAGATACGCAGTATTTT.

V and J are TRBV7-8 and TRBJ2-4, with D unclear. Germline CDR1 reads SGHVS; CDR2 reads FQNEAQ. CDR3 length: 13 amino acids. V was cut by 5 bases and J by 6 bases, with 11 bases left in between. In nucleotides, the CDR3 is TGTGCCAGCAGCCCCGAGGTTGGAAACATTCAGTACTTC. It codes for CASSPEVGNIQYF.

At least ten counts were recorded for this clonotype. For the CDR3, the DNA is TGTGCCAGCAGCAAAGTCAGGCCCATCAACGAGCAGTACTTC. It translates to CASSKVRPINEQYF. V usage is TRBV21-1 and J usage is TRBJ2-7; the table's D call of TRBD2 was not tested on the DNA. TRBV21-1 is a pseudogene locus. This CDR3 spans 14 amino acids.

This chain joins TRBV11-2 and TRBJ1-1, with a possible D match to TRBD1 (5 bases). Per the germline V gene, CDR1 is SGHAT and CDR2 is FQNNGV. The CDR3 loop spans 13 amino acids. Trimming took 5 bases from V and 4 from J, leaving 11 bases between them. CDR3: CASSTDSPTEAFF. The CDR3, as DNA: TGTGCCAGCAGCACCGACAGTCCCACTGAAGCTTTCTTT.